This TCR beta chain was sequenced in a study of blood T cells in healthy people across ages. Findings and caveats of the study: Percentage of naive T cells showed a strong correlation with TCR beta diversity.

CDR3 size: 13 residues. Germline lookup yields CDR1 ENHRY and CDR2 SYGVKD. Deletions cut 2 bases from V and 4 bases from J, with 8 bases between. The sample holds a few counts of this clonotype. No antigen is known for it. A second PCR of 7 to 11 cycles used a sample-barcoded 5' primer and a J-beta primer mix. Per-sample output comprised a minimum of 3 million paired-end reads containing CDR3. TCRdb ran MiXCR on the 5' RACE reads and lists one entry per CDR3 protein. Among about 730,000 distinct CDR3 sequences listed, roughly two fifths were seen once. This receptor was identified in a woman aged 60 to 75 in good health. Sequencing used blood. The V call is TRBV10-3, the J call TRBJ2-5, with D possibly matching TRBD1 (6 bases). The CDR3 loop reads CAISEGRGETQYF. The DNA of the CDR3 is TGTGCCATCAGTGAGGGCAGGGGAGAGACCCAGTACTTC.